A single sample is the source of the 22 T cell receptor beta chains below, sequenced in a study of cytomegalovirus exposure and HLA in healthy donors. Use of 60 Vbeta and 13 Jbeta primers characterized the PCR. Using immunoSEQ multiplex PCR, the repertoire was profiled, and TCRdb retains in-frame clones only, with some absent. The table records under 150,000 clones, over 60% of them present only once. Input material: PBMCs. The source is a woman aged 55-75 years in good health and CMV-seronegative.

V is TRBV7-9 and J is TRBJ2-2; D may be TRBD2 (7 bases). This CDR3 region has 13 residues. Germline loops: CDR1 SEHNR, CDR2 FQNEAQ (reference sequence). The V end lost 6 bases, the J end lost 6 bases, and 11 bases lay between the germline ends. The DNA of the CDR3 is TGTGCCAGCAGACTAGGGGGGGCCGGGGAGCTGTTTTTT. Translating it yields CASRLGGAGELFF.

A single count supports this clone. This sequence joins TRBV2 and TRBJ1-4; TRBD1 matches at 8 bases. Germline trimming cut 3 bases from V and 4 bases from J; bases unmatched to any gene: 7. Germline CDR1 and CDR2: SNHLY and FYNNEI. The CDR3 has 16 residues. Written as DNA, the CDR3 is TGTGCCAGCAGTGATGCCGGGACAGGCTTTAATGAAAAACTGTTTTTT. It codes for CASSDAGTGFNEKLFF.

This sequence joins TRBV7-2 and TRBJ2-7; 13 bases fit TRBD2. V lost 5 bases to trimming and J lost 7 bases; unmatched junction nucleotides: 11. The germline gives CDR1 SGHTA, CDR2 FQGNSA. CDR3 length: 16 amino acids. The CDR3, as DNA: TGTGCCAGCAGCCAGAGGACTAGCGGGGGCCTCGGGGAGCAGTACTTC. It specifies CASSQRTSGGLGEQYF. The full variable domain, in which reference TRBV7-2 and TRBJ2-7 provide the parts outside the CDR3, is GAGVSQSPSNKVTEKGKDVELRCDPISGHTALYWYRQSLGQGLEFLIYFQGNSAPDKSGLPSDRFSAERTGGSVSTLTIQRTQQEDSAVYLCASSQRTSGGLGEQYFGPGTRLTVT.

The chain is built from TRBV2 and TRBJ1-5; D possibly corresponds to TRBD1 (6 bases). From germline, CDR1 is SNHLY and CDR2 FYNNEI. The CDR3 length is 14 residues. V lost 2 bases and J lost 4, with 9 bases in between. The DNA of the CDR3 is TGTGCCAGCAGTGAAAATGGACAGAATCAGCCCCAGCATTTT. Encoded protein: CASSENGQNQPQHF.

The CDR3 loop is CASSPGGSYNEQFF. The CDR3 DNA is TGCGCCAGCAGCCCCGGGGGGTCCTACAATGAGCAGTTCTTC. The chain combines TRBV5-1 with TRBJ2-1; 7 bases map to TRBD2. Germline values: CDR1 SGHRS, CDR2 YFSETQ. With V trimmed by 4 bases and J by 1 base, 2 bases remained unmatched. This CDR3 has 14 amino acids. The full variable domain, its missing parts supplied by reference TRBV5-1 and TRBJ2-1, is KAGVTQTPRYLIKTRGQQVTLSCSPISGHRSVSWYQQTPGQGLQFLFEYFSETQRNKGNFPGRFSGRQFSNSRSEMNVSTLELGDSALYLCASSPGGSYNEQFFGPGTRLTVL.

This chain connects TRBV28 to TRBJ2-3, with D possibly matching TRBD1 (6 bases). Trimming pared 3 bases from V and 2 bases from J, leaving 12 bases between. This CDR3 contains 15 residues. CDR1 and CDR2 (germline): MDHEN, SYDVKM. The CDR3 nucleotides are TGTGCCAGCAGTTTGGGGACACTCTTCACAGATACGCAGTATTTT. Translated: CASSLGTLFTDTQYF.

The genes are TRBV6-6 and TRBJ2-7; D is possibly TRBD1 (6 bases). V lost 7 bases, J lost 3 bases, and 13 bases lay in between. CDR1 is MNHNY, CDR2 SVGAGI, per germline (reference sequence). This CDR3 has 13 amino acids. The CDR3 loop is CASTTPDSYEQYF. CDR3 sequence (DNA): TGTGCCAGCACCACCCCGGACAGCTACGAGCAGTACTTC.

The rearrangement joins TRBV2 to TRBJ2-2; 7 nucleotides line up with TRBD1. The CDR3 has 16 amino acids. Germline V gives CDR1 SNHLY, CDR2 FYNNEI. V lost 6 bases, J lost 2 bases, and 9 bases stayed unmatched. CDR3 nucleotide sequence: TGTGCCAGCAGCGAATTAGGGGGCCGAAACACCGGGGAGCTGTTTTTT. Amino acid sequence: CASSELGGRNTGELFF.

The rearrangement links TRBV7-8 to TRBJ2-7; D may be TRBD1 (5 bases). The CDR3 totals 12 residues. CDR1 SGHVS and CDR2 FQNEAQ come from the germline V gene. The V end was cut by 2 bases, the J end by 5 bases, with 7 bases between. CDR3 amino acids: CASSLSRDEQYF. The CDR3 DNA sequence: TGTGCCAGCAGCTTATCCAGGGACGAGCAGTACTTC.

This clone was found a few times. The chain has TRBV2 and TRBJ1-2; D is unclear. Trimming took off 3 bases at V and 3 bases at J, with 11 bases between the two ends. Germline CDR1 is SNHLY and CDR2 is FYNNEI. CDR3 size: 14 residues. CDR3 DNA sequence: TGTGCCAGCAGTGATTTTAAGCAGGACTATGGCTACACCTTC. It codes for CASSDFKQDYGYTF.

This sequence joins TRBV9 and TRBJ2-7; no definite D call. The germline gives CDR1 SGDLS, CDR2 YYNGEE. V lost 0 bases, J lost 3 bases, and 10 bases lay in between. This CDR3 has 14 amino acids. CDR3 protein: CASSVDYSNYEQYF. CDR3 nucleotide sequence: TGTGCCAGCAGCGTAGACTATTCCAACTACGAGCAGTACTTC.

The rearrangement uses TRBV10-1 and TRBJ1-4; tentatively, D is TRBD1 (5 bases). The CDR3 runs 14 residues. The V end lost 10 bases, the J end lost 10 bases, and 22 bases lay between the germline ends. Germline lookup yields CDR1 WNHNN and CDR2 SYGVQD (reference sequence). CDR3 residues: CATPGGGRIGKLFF. The CDR3 nucleotides are TGCGCCACCCCGGGGGGGGGACGTATCGGAAAACTGTTTTTT.

The chain employs TRBV5-1 and TRBJ1-1; unclear D gene. CDR3 length: 14 residues. Germline lookup yields CDR1 SGHRS and CDR2 YFSETQ. Trimming removed 4 bases at V and 6 bases at J, with 16 bases between. The CDR3, as DNA: TGCGCCAGCAGCCCCCTGATCGGCGGCCCTGAAGCTTTCTTT. Residues: CASSPLIGGPEAFF. Drawing the rest from reference TRBV5-1 and TRBJ1-1, the complete variable domain is KAGVTQTPRYLIKTRGQQVTLSCSPISGHRSVSWYQQTPGQGLQFLFEYFSETQRNKGNFPGRFSGRQFSNSRSEMNVSTLELGDSALYLCASSPLIGGPEAFFGQGTRLTVV.

About this clone itself: The identical CDR3 is also encoded by other nucleotide sequences in the sample. This chain connects TRBV5-1 to TRBJ1-1; D possibly corresponds to TRBD1 (5 bases). V was clipped by 5 bases and J by 1 base, with 12 bases between them. Germline CDR1 SGHRS, CDR2 YFSETQ. CDR3 length equals 14 residues. In DNA form, the CDR3 reads TGCGCCAGCAGTCTGGACGGGGGGAACACTGAAGCTTTCTTT. This translates into CASSLDGGNTEAFF.

The chain carries TRBV6-5 and TRBJ2-3, with a possible D match to TRBD2 (6 bases). Germline V gene data show CDR1 as MNHEY and CDR2 as SVGAGI. With 0 bases removed from V and 2 bases from J, the gap between germline ends came to 9 bases. The CDR3 has 15 amino acids. CDR3 region: CASSYSGTFTDTQYF. The DNA of the CDR3 is TGTGCCAGCAGTTACTCGGGGACTTTCACAGATACGCAGTATTTT.

The rearrangement uses TRBV28 and TRBJ1-5, with 8 bases identical to TRBD1. Germline V gene sequence: CDR1 MDHEN, CDR2 SYDVKM. The V segment lost 4 bases and the J segment 6 bases; nucleotides outside the gene matches: 8. The CDR3 contains 15 residues. The CDR3 DNA reads as TGTGCCAGCAGTTCCCCGACAGGGGAGGGTCAGCCCCAGCATTTT. As protein: CASSSPTGEGQPQHF.

The rearrangement uses TRBV1 and TRBJ2-7; TRBD2 was called by the table and not checked on the DNA. TRBV1 is a recognized pseudogene. This CDR3 has 17 amino acids. The CDR3 spells CTSSRLVAGGPSYEQYF. CDR3 in DNA: TGCACCAGCAGCCGGTTGGTAGCGGGGGGGCCCTCCTACGAGCAGTACTTC.

This chain links TRBV5-1 with TRBJ2-4; 7 bases agree with TRBD2. V lost 0 bases to trimming and J lost 3 bases; unmatched junction nucleotides: 6. CDR3 size: 16 residues. Per the germline V gene, CDR1 is SGHRS and CDR2 is YFSETQ. The CDR3 nucleotides are TGCGCCAGCAGCTTGGTGCCAGGGAGGGGCAAAAACATTCAGTACTTC. Its translation: CASSLVPGRGKNIQYF. Complete variable domain (other parts from reference TRBV5-1 and TRBJ2-4): KAGVTQTPRYLIKTRGQQVTLSCSPISGHRSVSWYQQTPGQGLQFLFEYFSETQRNKGNFPGRFSGRQFSNSRSEMNVSTLELGDSALYLCASSLVPGRGKNIQYFGAGTRLSVL.

This clone occurred once. The chain combines TRBV5-1 with TRBJ2-2, with 11 bases aligning to TRBD1. Germline assignment: CDR1 SGHRS and CDR2 YFSETQ. The CDR3 is made up of 18 amino acids. Losses at the gene ends were 4 bases for V and 1 base for J; bases not matched to a gene: 9. The CDR3 protein is CASSPGTGGIVNTGELFF. CDR3 nucleotides: TGCGCCAGCAGCCCCGGGACAGGGGGTATAGTGAACACCGGGGAGCTGTTTTTT.

The chain joins TRBV19 to TRBJ1-5; 7 bases agree with TRBD1. CDR1 and CDR2 from the germline V gene are LNHDA and SQIVND (reference sequence). Trimming removed 4 bases from V and 5 bases from J; junction bases left unmatched: 8. The CDR3 loop spans 15 amino acids. CDR3 sequence: CASSTAGGQYQPQHF. Written as DNA, the CDR3 is TGTGCCAGTAGTACTGCAGGGGGACAATATCAGCCCCAGCATTTT.

CDR3 amino acids: CASSLDVRTSGTNNEQFF. CDR3 in DNA: TGTGCCAGCAGCCTAGATGTAAGGACTAGCGGGACTAACAATGAGCAGTTCTTC. The chain couples TRBV11-1 to TRBJ2-1, with 12 nucleotides matching TRBD2. Germline CDR1 and CDR2: SGHAT and FQDESV (reference sequence). J was trimmed by 5 bases and V by 5 bases; bases with no gene match: 13. CDR3 length equals 18 residues.

This chain uses TRBV5-1 with TRBJ2-7; TRBD1 matches 7 bases. Germline V CDR1 and CDR2: SGHRS, YFSETQ. CDR3 size: 15 residues. The ends lost 4 bases at V and 3 bases at J; junction bases unmatched: 10. CDR3 sequence: CASSPGDSKVYEQYF. In DNA, the CDR3 is TGCGCCAGCAGCCCTGGGGACAGTAAAGTCTACGAGCAGTACTTC.